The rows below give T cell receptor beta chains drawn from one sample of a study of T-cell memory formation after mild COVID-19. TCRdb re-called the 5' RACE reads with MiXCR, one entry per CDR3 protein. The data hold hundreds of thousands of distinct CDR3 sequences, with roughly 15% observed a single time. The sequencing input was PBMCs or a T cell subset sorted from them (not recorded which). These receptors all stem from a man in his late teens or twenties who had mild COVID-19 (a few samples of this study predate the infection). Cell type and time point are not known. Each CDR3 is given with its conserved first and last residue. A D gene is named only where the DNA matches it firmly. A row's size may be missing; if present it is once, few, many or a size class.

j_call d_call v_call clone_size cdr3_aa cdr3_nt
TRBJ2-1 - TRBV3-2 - CASSRDRVLAGPLYSNNEQFF TGTGCCAGCAGCAGAGATAGAGTACTAGCGGGGCCTTTGTATTCTAACAATGAGCAGTTCTTC
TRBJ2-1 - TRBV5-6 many CASSLGRVGVNEQFF TGTGCCAGCAGCTTGGGGCGGGTCGGGGTAAATGAGCAGTTCTTC
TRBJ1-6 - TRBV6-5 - CASSYSTAANSPLHF TGTGCCAGCAGTTACTCGACGGCCGCCAATTCACCCCTCCACTTT
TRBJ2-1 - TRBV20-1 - CSARVGYYNEQFF TGCAGTGCTAGAGTGGGCTACTACAATGAGCAGTTCTTC
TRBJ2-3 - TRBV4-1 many CASSQGRGGDTQYF TGCGCCAGCAGCCAAGGGAGGGGGGGAGATACGCAGTATTTT
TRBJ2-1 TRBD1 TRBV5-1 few CASSGQARQRGNEQFF TGCGCCAGCAGCGGACAGGCCCGACAGCGAGGGAATGAGCAGTTCTTC
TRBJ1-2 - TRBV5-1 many CASSQDSPNYGYTF TGCGCCAGCAGCCAAGACAGCCCTAACTATGGCTACACCTTC
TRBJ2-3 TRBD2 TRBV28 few CASSLSRGTTDTQYF TGTGCCAGCAGTTTATCGCGGGGGACCACAGATACGCAGTATTTT
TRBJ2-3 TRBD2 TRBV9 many CASSVLAGGTDTQYF TGTGCCAGCAGCGTCCTAGCGGGGGGGACAGATACGCAGTATTTT
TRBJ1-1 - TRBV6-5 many CASSHLTGGTEAFF TGTGCCAGCAGCCATCTGACAGGTGGCACTGAAGCTTTCTTT
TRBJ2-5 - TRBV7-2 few CASRFGRTGAQYF TGTGCCAGCAGGTTTGGCCGAACGGGGGCCCAGTACTTC
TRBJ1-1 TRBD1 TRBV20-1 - CSARDHRGYTEAFF TGCAGTGCTAGAGACCACAGGGGTTACACTGAAGCTTTCTTT
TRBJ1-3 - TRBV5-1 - CASSFALHGSSRNTIYF TGCGCCAGCAGCTTCGCACTCCACGGGAGCTCTAGAAACACCATATATTTT
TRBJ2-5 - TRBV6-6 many CASSYWRAGETQYF TGTGCCAGCAGTTACTGGCGGGCCGGGGAGACCCAGTACTTC
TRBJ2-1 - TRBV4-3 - CASSRGLIVDEQFF TGCGCCAGCAGCCGGGGACTGATTGTCGATGAGCAGTTCTTC
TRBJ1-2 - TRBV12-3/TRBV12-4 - CASSLGGEEGGYTF TGTGCCAGCAGTTTGGGCGGCGAGGAGGGAGGCTACACCTTC
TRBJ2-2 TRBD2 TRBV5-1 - CASSLALAGSNTGELFF TGCGCCAGCAGCTTGGCGCTAGCGGGGTCTAACACCGGGGAGCTGTTTTTT
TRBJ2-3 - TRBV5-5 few CASSTDRWIDTQYF TGTGCCAGCAGCACCGACAGATGGATTGATACGCAGTATTTT
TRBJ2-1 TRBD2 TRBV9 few CASSVAGGPSINEQFF TGTGCCAGCAGCGTAGCGGGGGGGCCGTCGATAAATGAGCAGTTCTTC
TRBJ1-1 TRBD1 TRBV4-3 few CASSAGTGRMNTEAFF TGCGCCAGCAGCGCCGGGACAGGGCGGATGAACACTGAAGCTTTCTTT
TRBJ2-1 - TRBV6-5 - CASSYSRRGTNEQFF TGTGCCAGCAGTTACTCGAGACGGGGTACCAATGAGCAGTTCTTC
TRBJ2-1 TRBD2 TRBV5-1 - CASSLDAAGGNEQFF TGCGCCAGCAGCTTGGATGCAGCGGGGGGAAATGAGCAGTTCTTC
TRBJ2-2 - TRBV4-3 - CASSQEGPLSGELFF TGCGCCAGCAGCCAAGAGGGGCCACTAAGCGGGGAGCTGTTTTTT
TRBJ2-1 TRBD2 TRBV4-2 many CASSQVERGTSSYNEQFF TGTGCCAGCAGCCAAGTAGAGCGGGGCACGAGCTCCTACAATGAGCAGTTCTTC
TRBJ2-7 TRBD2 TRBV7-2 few CASSYPGLVNEQYF TGTGCCAGCAGCTACCCGGGACTAGTTAACGAGCAGTACTTC
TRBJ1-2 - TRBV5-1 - CASSLDNSNYGYTF TGCGCCAGCAGCTTGGACAACAGCAACTATGGCTACACCTTC
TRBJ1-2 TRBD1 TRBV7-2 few CASTRTGQAGDGYTF TGTGCCAGCACCCGCACTGGACAGGCCGGGGATGGCTACACCTTC
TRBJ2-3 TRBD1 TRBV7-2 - CASSFPPVGTGQYF TGTGCCAGCAGCTTCCCCCCGGTGGGGACAGGGCAGTATTTT